Below are 10 T cell receptor beta chains sequenced from a single sample in a study of Ad26.COV2.S vaccination and SARS-CoV-2 variants. Treatment meaning: some 20 received Ad26.COV2.S at low or high dose, single or two shots; about 5 received placebo; per-sample allocation not given. The samples date from day 63 after the first vaccine or placebo injection. Profiled with immunoSEQ multiplex PCR; TCRdb holds only in-frame clones, not every one. The table lists around 400,000 clones, approximately 91% of them singletons, with 1.9% in the top ten. This material consisted of peripheral blood, taken in a trial of Ad26.COV2.S vaccine versus placebo. Receptor source: a person between 18 and 59 years old who received the Ad26.COV2.S COVID-19 vaccine or a placebo.

The chain combines TRBV6-5 with TRBJ1-5; TRBD1 is a possible D gene (6 bases). The CDR3 runs to 15 residues. V lost 5 bases, J lost 10 bases, and 21 bases lay in between. Germline V gives CDR1 MNHEY, CDR2 SVGAGI. The CDR3 is CASSNTGHPREPQHF. CDR3 DNA sequence: TGTGCCAGCAGTAACACGGGACACCCCAGGGAACCCCAGCATTTT.

This clone has just a few counts. The rearrangement uses TRBV6-5 and TRBJ1-6, with TRBD1 as a possible D gene (6 bases). Trimming cost V 2 bases and J 6 bases, with 11 bases left between them. The CDR3 is 15 residues long. Germline V lookup: CDR1 MNHEY, CDR2 SVGAGI. The CDR3 DNA sequence: TGTGCCAGCAGTTACGTGGGGGGCAGTAATTCACCCCTCCACTTT. Encoded protein: CASSYVGGSNSPLHF.

CDR3 sequence: CASTPHGGHGLAGIAKNIQYF. The CDR3 DNA reads as TGTGCCAGTACCCCCCATGGGGGGCACGGACTAGCGGGAATAGCCAAAAACATTCAGTACTTC. V and J are TRBV19 and TRBJ2-4; 12 bases map to TRBD2. With 7 bases clipped from V and 0 bases from J, the junction kept 19 bases outside the gene matches. The CDR3 runs to 21 residues. Germline CDR1 and CDR2: LNHDA and SQIVND (reference sequence).

This clone was seen just once. The gene calls are TRBV15 and TRBJ1-5; unclear D gene. This CDR3 comprises 14 residues. Germline CDR1 LNHNV, CDR2 YYDKDF (reference sequence). V was clipped by 5 bases and J by 3 bases, with 11 bases between them. CDR3 nucleotides: TGTGCCACCAGCGTGGTGACCTCCAATCAGCCCCAGCATTTT. Translation: CATSVVTSNQPQHF.

The J gene is TRBJ2-5, the V gene TRBV5-8; the D is unclear. The ends were cut back, 3 bases at V and 4 bases at J, with 10 bases in the middle. The germline gives CDR1 SGHTS, CDR2 YDEGEE. The CDR3 runs 13 residues. Here the CDR3 reads CASSSFWGETQYF. DNA of the CDR3: TGTGCCAGCAGCTCTTTCTGGGGAGAGACCCAGTACTTC.

This clone is a singleton in its sample. This sequence joins TRBV6-5 and TRBJ2-7, with 8 nucleotides matching TRBD1. CDR3 length: 14 residues. V gave up 2 bases and J gave up 6 bases; unmatched junction bases: 6. Per germline, CDR1 MNHEY and CDR2 SVGAGI. CDR3 bases: TGTGCCAGCAGTTACGGTCAGGGGGCGTCCGAGCAGTACTTC. This encodes CASSYGQGASEQYF.

V gene TRBV18 combines with J gene TRBJ2-5, with 8 bases identical to TRBD1. Unmatched junction bases numbered 18, after V lost 6 bases and J lost 3 bases. The germline CDR1 and CDR2 sequences are KGHSH and LQKENI. This CDR3 has 18 residues. CDR3 residues: CASSPEETSTGVEETQYF. CDR3 sequence (DNA): TGTGCCAGCTCGCCTGAGGAGACATCGACAGGGGTGGAAGAGACCCAGTACTTC.

The chain combines TRBV3-1 (or the pseudogene TRBV3-2) with TRBJ1-5; 8 bases agree with TRBD1. Trimming removed 4 bases from V and 11 bases from J; junction bases left unmatched: 10. CDR3 length: 14 amino acids. Germline CDR1 reads LGHDT; CDR2 reads YNNKEL (reference sequence). CDR3 in DNA: TGTGCCAGCAGCCCCTCTCGGACAGGGAGGTCCCAGCATTTT. Protein sequence: CASSPSRTGRSQHF.

This clone was seen only a few times. The chain joins TRBV4-2 to TRBJ1-2; 7 bases are a match to TRBD1. J gave up 1 base and V 4 bases, and 3 bases lay outside the gene matches. The CDR3 extends over 14 amino acids. Germline CDR1 and CDR2: LGHNA and YNFKEQ. The CDR3 nucleotides are TGTGCCAGCAGCCCGACAGGGAATAACTATGGCTACACCTTC. Encoded protein: CASSPTGNNYGYTF.

The genes are TRBV4-3 and TRBJ2-3; tentative D call: TRBD2 (6 bases). Between the trimmed V and J ends, which lost 1 base and 5 bases, there was a span of 13 bases. This CDR3 contains 15 residues. Germline CDR1 is LGHNA and CDR2 is YSLEER. The CDR3 reads CASSQAALGGDTQYF. The CDR3 DNA is TGCGCCAGCAGCCAAGCGGCTTTGGGGGGAGATACGCAGTATTTT.